This TCR beta chain was sequenced during a study of CD4+ T cells in melanoma. Study-wide results and caveats: Reportedly, melanoma neoantigen-specific CD4+ T cells showed varied differentiation states. A reported correlation linked neoantigen-specific CD4+ T cells to CD8+, macrophage and B cell function.

With respect to this clone: The target antigen is unknown.

There are 18 residues in the CDR3. Losses at the gene ends were 2 bases for V and 0 bases for J; bases not matched to a gene: 11. In germline, CDR1 is SGDLS, CDR2 YYNGEE. Produced via immunoSEQ multiplex PCR; TCRdb's table is partial and in-frame only. The sample lists about 9,800 clones; roughly two thirds were seen once. The receptor's source is a human donor with melanoma. The sequencing input was cells from a culture (not recorded whether cultured in vitro). J is TRBJ2-3 and V is TRBV9; 8 positions match TRBD2. CDR3 nucleotides: TGTGCCAGCAGCGTCACCCCTGAGCGGGGGCTTAGCACAGATACGCAGTATTTT. Residues: CASSVTPERGLSTDTQYF.